This entry is about one TCR beta chain. The data were taken from a study of blood T cell repertoires in COVID-19. Trimming pared 4 bases from V and 3 bases from J, leaving 13 bases between. There are 14 residues in the CDR3. Germline lookup yields CDR1 SGHNT and CDR2 YYREEE (reference sequence). Authors' methods: The authors estimated nucleated cell counts from reference gene primer amplification. Data came from immunoSEQ multiplex PCR; TCRdb stores just in-frame clones and leaves some out. D and trimming were read from the DNA, whereas the V and J calls and clone size are those reported in that table. Among around 65,000 clones listed, 80% to 85% were seen once.

This TCR came from a man aged 80 or over with acute or convalescent COVID-19. The chain recombines TRBV5-4 with TRBJ2-5; the D gene is possibly TRBD1 (6 bases). Sequenced material: peripheral blood. The CDR3 spells CASSDTRTEETQYF. The CDR3 DNA sequence: TGTGCCAGCAGCGACACCCGGACAGAAGAGACCCAGTACTTC.